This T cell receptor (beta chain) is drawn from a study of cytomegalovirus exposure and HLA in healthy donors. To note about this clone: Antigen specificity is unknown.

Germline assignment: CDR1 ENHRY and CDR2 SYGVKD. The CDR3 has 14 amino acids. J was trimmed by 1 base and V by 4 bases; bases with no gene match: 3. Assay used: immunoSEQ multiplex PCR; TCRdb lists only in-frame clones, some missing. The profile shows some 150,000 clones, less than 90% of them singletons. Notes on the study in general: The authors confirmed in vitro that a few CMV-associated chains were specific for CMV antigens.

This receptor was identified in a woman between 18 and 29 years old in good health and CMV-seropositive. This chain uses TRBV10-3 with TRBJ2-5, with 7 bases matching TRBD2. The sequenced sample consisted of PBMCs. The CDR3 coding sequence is TGTGCCATCAGTGGGGGGGGACTCCAAGAGACCCAGTACTTC. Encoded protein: CAISGGGLQETQYF.